This passage covers 8 T cell receptor beta chains from one sample sequenced in a study of control samples from healthy donors and cancer patients (dated by TCRdb to the early 2020s). Libraries were constructed by the immunoSEQ multiplex PCR assay. TCRdb's version of the immuneACCESS table is confined to in-frame rearrangements and falls short of the full clone set. An unresolved V gene accounts for under half of the shortfall where checked; the remainder is of unknown origin. For this sample the table gives about 79,000 clones, of which 90% to 95% were detected only once. The ten biggest clones cover 1.3% of the sample. The specimen sequenced was PBMCs. Every receptor here comes from a woman in her thirties or forties with lung cancer.

The rearrangement uses TRBV30 and TRBJ1-1, with 8 bases fitting TRBD1. The CDR3 runs to 11 residues. Germline CDR1 is GTSNPN and CDR2 is SVGIG (reference sequence). After removal of 2 bases from V and 10 bases from J, the junction contained 3 bases not matched to a gene. The CDR3 coding sequence is TGTGCCTGGAGTATACAGGGGGGAGCTTTCTTT. Translation gives CAWSIQGGAFF.

This chain joins TRBV6-6 and TRBJ1-1; D gene uncertain. This CDR3 comprises 13 residues. Germline CDR1 and CDR2: MNHNY and SVGAGI (reference sequence). V was clipped by 2 bases and J by 4 bases, with 8 bases between them. DNA of the CDR3: TGTGCCAGCAGTTACGGAGAGACCACTGAAGCTTTCTTT. Protein sequence: CASSYGETTEAFF.

CDR3 loop: CATSDPAEETQYF. For the CDR3, the DNA is TGTGCCACCAGTGACCCGGCCGAAGAGACCCAGTACTTC. The chain combines TRBV24-1 with TRBJ2-5; D not certain. This CDR3 comprises 13 residues. From germline, CDR1 is KGHDR and CDR2 SFDVKD. V was pared by 4 bases and J by 3 bases, with 8 bases between.

The rearrangement uses TRBV19 and TRBJ1-4; D perhaps matches TRBD1 (6 bases). CDR3 size: 12 residues. Germline V gene lookup returns CDR1 LNHDA and CDR2 SQIVND (reference sequence). V lost 9 bases and J 12 bases, leaving 17 bases between the germline ends. CDR3 nucleotides: TGTGCCAGCCTGGGGGGCGAGGCAGAACTGTTTTTT. Its protein product is CASLGGEAELFF.

The chain carries TRBV6-4 and TRBJ2-3, with TRBD1 identical over 7 bases. Trimming took 7 bases from V and 4 from J; bases not matched to a gene: 5. Germline V gene sequence: CDR1 MRHNA, CDR2 SNTAGT. The CDR3 is made up of 13 amino acids. The CDR3, as DNA: TGTGCCAGCAAGGGGGCGCGCGCAGATACGCAGTATTTT. Amino acid sequence: CASKGARADTQYF.

V usage is TRBV5-4 and J usage is TRBJ2-5; 7 positions match TRBD1. The CDR3 contains 15 residues. Trimming cost V 1 base and J 2 bases; bases outside gene matches: 5. Germline loops: CDR1 SGHNT, CDR2 YYREEE (reference sequence). The CDR3 DNA reads TGTGCCAGCAGCTTGAGACAGGGAGAACAAGAGACCCAGTACTTC. Translation: CASSLRQGEQETQYF.

This chain connects TRBV20-1 to TRBJ1-5; D unclear. There are 14 residues in the CDR3. The germline V and J ends were trimmed by 3 bases and 3 bases, with 12 bases remaining between them. The germline gives CDR1 DFQATT, CDR2 SNEGSKA (reference sequence). The CDR3 is CSASSTNTNQPQHF. CDR3 sequence (DNA): TGCAGTGCTAGTAGTACAAATACCAATCAGCCCCAGCATTTT.

The gene calls are TRBV15 and TRBJ1-2, with TRBD1 matching over 7 bases. CDR1 and CDR2 (germline): LNHNV, YYDKDF (reference sequence). Germline trimming cut 3 bases from V and 2 bases from J; bases unmatched to any gene: 18. The CDR3 spans 19 residues. CDR3 loop: CATSSRLRDRLTQNYGYTF. As DNA, the CDR3 is TGTGCCACCAGCAGCCGCCTCCGGGACAGACTGACCCAAAACTATGGCTACACCTTC.